This TCR beta chain is drawn from a study of blood T cell repertoires in COVID-19. Study-level information: Collection of acute and convalescent COVID-19 samples took place in the United States, Italy and Spain. T cells, B-cell-depleted T cells, or PBMCs supplied cDNA or gDNA.

As originally analysed: Reference gene primer amplification gave nucleated cell count estimates. Method: immunoSEQ multiplex PCR; TCRdb's copy keeps in-frame clones and lacks some. V and J calls plus clone size are reproduced from that table; the DNA served to infer D and trimming. Here the sample spans under 35,000 clones, about 87% being singletons. This clonotype originated in a human donor in a cohort sampled during active COVID-19. Material: peripheral blood.

DNA for the CDR3: TGTGCCAGCAGCTTAGACGCCAGGGAAGGGCATCAGCCCCAGCATTTT. Its translation: CASSLDAREGHQPQHF. The chain recombines TRBV7-6 with TRBJ1-5; possible D gene TRBD1, 5 bases. V gave up 1 base and J gave up 5 bases, with 15 bases separating them. The CDR3 length is 16 residues. Germline assignment: CDR1 SGHVS and CDR2 FNYEAQ.